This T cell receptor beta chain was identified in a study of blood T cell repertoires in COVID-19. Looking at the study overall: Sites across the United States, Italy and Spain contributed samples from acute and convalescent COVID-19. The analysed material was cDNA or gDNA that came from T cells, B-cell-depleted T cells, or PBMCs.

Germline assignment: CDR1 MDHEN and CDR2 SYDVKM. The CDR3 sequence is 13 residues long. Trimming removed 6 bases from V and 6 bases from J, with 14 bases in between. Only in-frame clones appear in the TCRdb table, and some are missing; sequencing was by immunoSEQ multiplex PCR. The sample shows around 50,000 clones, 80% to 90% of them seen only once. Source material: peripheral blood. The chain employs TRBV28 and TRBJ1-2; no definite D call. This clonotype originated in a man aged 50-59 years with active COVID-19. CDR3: CASRLNQVHGYTF. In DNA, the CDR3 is TGTGCCAGCAGGTTAAACCAGGTTCATGGCTACACCTTC.